The sequence of this TCR beta chain was determined in a study of T-cell reconstitution after alpha-beta-depleted transplantation in children. V lost 5 bases and J 7 bases, leaving 14 bases between the germline ends. Per germline, CDR1 DFQATT and CDR2 SNEGSKA (reference sequence). This CDR3 spans 13 amino acids. The study, taken as a whole, reports: After transplant, at about two months, alpha-beta T cells were reportedly derived from several hundred expanded graft clones. At the one-year point after transplant, T-cell counts and TCRbeta diversity were found to come mostly from T cells that had been newly produced.

Preparation of the TCRbeta library was carried out with unique molecular identifiers. TCRdb re-called the PCR reads with MiXCR, one entry per CDR3 protein. The repertoire includes 500,000 to 750,000 distinct CDR3 sequences, more than 20% of them detected once, and 30% to 45% sits in the top ten. To note about this clonotype: Antigen: not known.

The material was PBMCs, obtained before TCRalphabeta/CD19-depleted stem cell transplant. This receptor was taken from a boy in the first two years of life with Wiskott-Aldrich syndrome, due to receive a stem cell transplant. The genes are TRBV20-1 and TRBJ2-2; possibly TRBD1 for D (7 bases). In DNA form, the CDR3 reads TGCAGTGCTCTGACAGGGCGGGGCGGGGAGCTGTTTTTT. This gives the protein CSALTGRGGELFF.